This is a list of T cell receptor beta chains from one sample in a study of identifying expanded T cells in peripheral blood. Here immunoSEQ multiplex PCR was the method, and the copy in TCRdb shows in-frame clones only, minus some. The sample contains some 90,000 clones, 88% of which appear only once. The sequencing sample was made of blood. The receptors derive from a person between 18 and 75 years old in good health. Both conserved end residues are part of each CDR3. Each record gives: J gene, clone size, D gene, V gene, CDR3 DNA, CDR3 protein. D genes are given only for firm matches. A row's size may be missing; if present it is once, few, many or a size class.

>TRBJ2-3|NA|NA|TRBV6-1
TGTGCCAGCAGTGAAGCGCTTGGGGGGCACGGAAGCACAGATACGCAGTATTTT
CASSEALGGHGSTDTQYF
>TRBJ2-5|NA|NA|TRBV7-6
TGTGCCAGCAGCTTAGAGGGGTGGCAAGAGACCCAGTACTTC
CASSLEGWQETQYF
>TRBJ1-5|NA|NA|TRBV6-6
TGTGCCAGCAGTGACCTGGGGGGGGCGGACGAGCCCCAGCATTTT
CASSDLGGADEPQHF
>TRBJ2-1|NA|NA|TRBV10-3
TGTGCCATCAGTGGTCGGGGGAATGAGCAGTTCTTC
CAISGRGNEQFF
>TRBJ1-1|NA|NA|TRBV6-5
TGTGCCAGCAGTTACACCCCCGGGCGGCGCACTGAAGCTTTCTTT
CASSYTPGRRTEAFF
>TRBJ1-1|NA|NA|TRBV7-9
TGTGCCAGCAGCTTTTCAGGGATCACTGAAGCTTTCTTT
CASSFSGITEAFF
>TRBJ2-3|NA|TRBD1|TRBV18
TGTGCCAGCTCACCCGTAGGGACAGGCGTGACAGATACGCAGTATTTT
CASSPVGTGVTDTQYF
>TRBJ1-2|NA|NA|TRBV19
TGTGCCAGTAGTCACCCGTATGGCTACACCTTC
CASSHPYGYTF
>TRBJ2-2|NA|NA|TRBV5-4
TGTGCCAGCAGCCGGACAGCGAACACCGGGGAGCTGTTTTTT
CASSRTANTGELFF
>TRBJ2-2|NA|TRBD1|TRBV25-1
TGTGCCAGCAGGAAGACAGGGTTAGATGGGGAGCTGTTTTTT
CASRKTGLDGELFF
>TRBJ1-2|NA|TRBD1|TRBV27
TGTGCCAGCAGTTTATCGCCGGGACAGTACTATGGCTACACCTTC
CASSLSPGQYYGYTF
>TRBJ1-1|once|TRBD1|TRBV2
TGTGCCAGCAGCAACAGGGGGCGGGACACTGAAGCTTTCTTT
CASSNRGRDTEAFF
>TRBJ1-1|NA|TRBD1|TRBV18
TGTGCCAGCTCCCAGGGGGAGAACACTGAAGCTTTCTTT
CASSQGENTEAFF
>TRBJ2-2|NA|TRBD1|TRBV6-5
TGTGCCAGCAGAACGACAGGGTTGAGGACCGGGGAGCTGTTTTTT
CASRTTGLRTGELFF
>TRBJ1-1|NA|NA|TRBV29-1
TGCAGCGCCTTTATGACTGAAGCTTTCTTT
CSAFMTEAFF
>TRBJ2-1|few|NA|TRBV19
TGTGCCAGTAGCAGCCAAGGAGGAAATGAGCAGTTCTTC
CASSSQGGNEQFF
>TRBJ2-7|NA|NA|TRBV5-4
TGTGCCAGCAGCTTGGACTCCCCGGGTCGACACCGAGAATCCGAGCAGTACTTC
CASSLDSPGRHRESEQYF
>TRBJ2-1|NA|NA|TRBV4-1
TGCGCCAGCAGCCAAGTACTGGGGTATGAGCAGTTCTTC
CASSQVLGYEQFF
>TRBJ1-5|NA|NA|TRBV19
TGTGCCAGTAGAGGGCAGGGCAATCAGCCCCAGCATTTT
CASRGQGNQPQHF
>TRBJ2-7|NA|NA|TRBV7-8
TGTGCCAGCAGCCCGCGCGTTCGGGACAAAGACTACGAGCAGTACTTC
CASSPRVRDKDYEQYF
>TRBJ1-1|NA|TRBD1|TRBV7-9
TGTGCCAGCAGCTTAGCGGGATCGACAGGGGTTTGGACTGAAGCTTTCTTT
CASSLAGSTGVWTEAFF
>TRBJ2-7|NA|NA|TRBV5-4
TGTGCCAGCAGCTTGGGGGCCACCGAGCAGTACTTC
CASSLGATEQYF
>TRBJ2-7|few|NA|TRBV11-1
TGTGCCAGCAGCTTAACGGCTGAGCAGTACTTC
CASSLTAEQYF
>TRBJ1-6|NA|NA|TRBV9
TGTGCCAGCAGCGTACGGGACAAAAATTCACCCCTCCACTTT
CASSVRDKNSPLHF
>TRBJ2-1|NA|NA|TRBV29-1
TGCAGCGTCCCCTTGGGTTTGGCAGGGTTGGACAATGAGCAGTTCTTC
CSVPLGLAGLDNEQFF
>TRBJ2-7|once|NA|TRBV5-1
TGCGCCAGCAGCTGGGAATATAGGTCAGGGCCATACGAGCAGTACTTC
CASSWEYRSGPYEQYF
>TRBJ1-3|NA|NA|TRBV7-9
TGTGCCAGCAGCTTAGTGTCTGTACAGGCTCGGAACACCATATATTTT
CASSLVSVQARNTIYF
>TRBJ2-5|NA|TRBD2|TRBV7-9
TGTGCCAGCAGCCCCCGGGGAGGGACTACAACCGAGGCCCAGTACTTC
CASSPRGGTTTEAQYF
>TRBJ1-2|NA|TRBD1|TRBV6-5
TGTGCCAGCAGTTTGACCAGGGGGAGCGATGGCTACACCTTC
CASSLTRGSDGYTF
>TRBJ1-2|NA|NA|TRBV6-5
TGTGCCAGCAGGGGGAGTGGGGGCAACTATGGCTACACCTTC
CASRGSGGNYGYTF
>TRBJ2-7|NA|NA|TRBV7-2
TGTGCCAGCAGCTCCCTACTGGACAGCCAATCCGAGCAGTACTTC
CASSSLLDSQSEQYF
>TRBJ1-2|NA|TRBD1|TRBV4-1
TGCGCCAGCAGCCTATTCCCCACCGGGACAGGGATGGGACACTATGGCTACACCTTC
CASSLFPTGTGMGHYGYTF
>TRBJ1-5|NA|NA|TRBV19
TGTGCCAGTAGTCCCCGACGGGAGGGGCAGCCCCAGCATTTT
CASSPRREGQPQHF
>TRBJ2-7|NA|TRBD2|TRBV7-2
TGTGCCAGCAGCTTTAACGGGGGGGCCACCGAGCAGTACTTC
CASSFNGGATEQYF
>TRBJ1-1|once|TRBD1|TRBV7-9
TGTGCCAGCAGCCTCTACAGGGGGAGGAACACTGAAGCTTTCTTT
CASSLYRGRNTEAFF
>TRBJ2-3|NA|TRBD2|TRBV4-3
TGCGCCAGCAGCCCGGGGGGTACGCAGTATTTT
CASSPGGTQYF